Listed below are T cell receptor beta chains from one sample, sequenced in a study of spatial heterogeneity in lung cancer. TCRdb called the 5' RACE reads again in MiXCR, with one record for every CDR3 protein. The sample lists 16,000 or so distinct CDR3 sequences; 6.8% were seen once. Source: lung tumor tissue, taken at surgery. Source of these receptors: a female donor with early-stage non-small cell lung cancer. Each CDR3 is given with its conserved first and last residue. D genes are given only for firm matches. Expanded clones are given a class, and other clones once, few, many or no size at all.

d_gene	abundance	j_gene	v_gene	CDR3aa	CDR3nt
NA	many	TRBJ2-1	TRBV10-2	CASSESTYGTYNEQFF	TGCGCCAGCAGTGAGTCGACCTACGGAACCTACAATGAGCAGTTCTTC
NA	NA	TRBJ1-1	TRBV20-1	CSAREKPGGAFF	TGCAGTGCTAGAGAAAAACCCGGCGGAGCTTTCTTT
TRBD1	few	TRBJ2-3	TRBV30	CAWSPGQSTDTQYF	TGTGCCTGGAGCCCGGGACAGTCCACAGATACGCAGTATTTT
NA	few	TRBJ2-3	TRBV28	CASSLEVGTDTQYF	TGTGCCAGCAGTTTAGAGGTTGGGACAGATACGCAGTATTTT
NA	many	TRBJ1-4	TRBV2	CASSEQLEKLFF	TGTGCCAGCAGTGAACAGCTTGAAAAACTGTTTTTT
NA	many	TRBJ2-3	TRBV4-1	CASSQDMVGSSSTDTQYF	TGCGCCAGCAGCCAAGATATGGTCGGTAGTTCTAGCACAGATACGCAGTATTTT
NA	many	TRBJ1-5	TRBV28	CASSFWSGNSNQPQHF	TGTGCCAGCAGTTTCTGGTCGGGGAATAGCAATCAGCCCCAGCATTTT
NA	many	TRBJ2-1	TRBV7-2	CASSANRRGLAFF	TGTGCCAGCAGCGCCAATCGGCGGGGTCTAGCATTCTTC
TRBD1	many	TRBJ2-1	TRBV20-1	CSAVEGQGGYNEQFF	TGCAGTGCTGTAGAGGGACAGGGGGGTTACAATGAGCAGTTCTTC
TRBD1	many	TRBJ1-1	TRBV10-3	CAISGTGSAAFF	TGTGCCATCAGTGGGACAGGGAGTGCAGCTTTCTTT
NA	NA	TRBJ1-6	TRBV6-5	CASSGDRPSNSPLHF	TGTGCCAGCAGTGGAGACAGACCCTCTAATTCACCCCTCCACTTT
NA	few	TRBJ2-7	TRBV29-1	CSVRQVQGTYEQYF	TGCAGCGTCCGACAGGTCCAAGGAACCTACGAGCAGTACTTC
NA	few	TRBJ1-1	TRBV20-1	CSARVPGQNTEAFF	TGCAGTGCTAGAGTTCCCGGCCAGAACACTGAAGCTTTCTTT
NA	few	TRBJ1-6	TRBV3-1	CASSEGWRGDSPLHF	TGTGCCAGCAGCGAAGGGTGGAGGGGAGACTCACCCCTCCACTTT
NA	many	TRBJ2-3	TRBV3-1	CASSRQDLGDTQYF	TGTGCCAGCAGCCGCCAGGACTTAGGCGATACGCAGTATTTT
NA	many	TRBJ1-1	TRBV6-6	CASSYSFGRVNTEAFF	TGTGCCAGCAGTTACTCGTTCGGCAGAGTGAACACTGAAGCTTTCTTT
NA	many	TRBJ1-3	TRBV7-2	CASSFLGGSGNTIYF	TGTGCCAGCAGTTTCCTCGGGGGCTCTGGAAACACCATATATTTT
TRBD2	many	TRBJ2-1	TRBV20-1	CSARDLASGGFDEQFF	TGCAGTGCTAGAGATTTGGCTAGCGGGGGGTTCGATGAGCAGTTCTTC
TRBD2	many	TRBJ2-6	TRBV4-1	CASSQEEGGVPGANVLTF	TGCGCCAGCAGCCAAGAGGAGGGAGGGGTACCTGGGGCCAACGTCCTGACTTTC
NA	many	TRBJ1-5	TRBV19	CASTLDTTSNLYSNQPQHF	TGTGCCAGTACCTTAGACACCACCAGTAATCTATATAGCAATCAGCCCCAGCATTTT
NA	many	TRBJ2-7	TRBV29-1	CSVAEDFYEQYF	TGCAGCGTTGCCGAGGATTTCTACGAGCAGTACTTC
TRBD1	many	TRBJ1-2	TRBV9	CASSERQGHNYGYTF	TGTGCCAGCAGCGAACGACAGGGGCACAACTATGGCTACACCTTC
NA	NA	TRBJ2-7	TRBV18	CASSPGGTTSSEQYF	TGTGCCAGCTCACCGGGAGGGACAACCTCCTCCGAGCAGTACTTC
NA	few	TRBJ1-5	TRBV7-3	CASSQRVVNQPQHF	TGTGCCAGCAGCCAACGGGTCGTAAATCAGCCCCAGCATTTT
NA	many	TRBJ2-5	TRBV9	CASSVVGETQYF	TGTGCCAGCAGCGTAGTAGGGGAGACCCAGTACTTC
NA	many	TRBJ2-5	TRBV6-2/TRBV6-3	CASTQRVGGETQYF	TGTGCCAGCACCCAGCGGGTAGGGGGAGAGACCCAGTACTTC
TRBD2	NA	TRBJ2-3	TRBV30	CAWSLAIGTDTQYF	TGTGCCTGGTCACTAGCGATCGGCACAGATACGCAGTATTTT
NA	many	TRBJ2-1	TRBV20-1	CSARPGTLYNEQFF	TGCAGTGCTCGTCCCGGGACCCTCTACAATGAGCAGTTCTTC
NA	many	TRBJ1-5	TRBV28	CASSLSLAGNQPQHF	TGTGCCAGCAGTTTAAGTTTGGCAGGCAATCAGCCCCAGCATTTT
NA	many	TRBJ1-1	TRBV7-8	CASSLEEASAFF	TGTGCCAGCAGCTTAGAGGAGGCCTCCGCTTTCTTT
NA	few	TRBJ2-7	TRBV7-2	CASSLGVFSYEQYF	TGTGCCAGCAGCTTGGGGGTCTTTTCCTACGAGCAGTACTTC
NA	many	TRBJ1-2	TRBV4-1	CASSQAGTLNYGYTF	TGCGCCAGCAGCCAGGCCGGGACACTTAACTATGGCTACACCTTC